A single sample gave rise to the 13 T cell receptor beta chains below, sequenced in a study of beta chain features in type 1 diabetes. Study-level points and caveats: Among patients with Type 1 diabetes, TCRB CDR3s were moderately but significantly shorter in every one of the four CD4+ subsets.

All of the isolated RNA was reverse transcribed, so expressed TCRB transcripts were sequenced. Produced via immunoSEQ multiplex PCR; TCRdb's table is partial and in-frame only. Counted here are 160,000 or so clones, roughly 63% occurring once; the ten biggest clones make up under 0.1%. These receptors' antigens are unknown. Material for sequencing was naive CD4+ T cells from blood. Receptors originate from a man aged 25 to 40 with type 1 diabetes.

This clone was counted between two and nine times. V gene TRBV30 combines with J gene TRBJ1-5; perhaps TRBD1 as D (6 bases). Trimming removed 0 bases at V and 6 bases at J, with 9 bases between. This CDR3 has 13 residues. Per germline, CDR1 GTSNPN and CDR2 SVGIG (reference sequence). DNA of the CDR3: TGTGCCTGGAGTGTACAGGGTCCTCAGCCCCAGCATTTT. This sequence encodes CAWSVQGPQPQHF.

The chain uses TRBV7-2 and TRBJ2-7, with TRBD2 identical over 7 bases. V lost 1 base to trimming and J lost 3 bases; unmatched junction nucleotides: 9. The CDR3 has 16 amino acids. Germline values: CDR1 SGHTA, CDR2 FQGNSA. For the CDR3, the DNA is TGTGCCAGCAGCTTAGTGCCGGGGGGTTTCTTCTACGAGCAGTACTTC. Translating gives CASSLVPGGFFYEQYF.

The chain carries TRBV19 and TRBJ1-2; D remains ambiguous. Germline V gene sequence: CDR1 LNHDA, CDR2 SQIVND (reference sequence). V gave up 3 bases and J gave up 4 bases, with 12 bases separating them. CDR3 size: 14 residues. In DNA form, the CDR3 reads TGTGCCAGTAGTATCGAGGGAAGAATCTATGGCTACACCTTC. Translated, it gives CASSIEGRIYGYTF.

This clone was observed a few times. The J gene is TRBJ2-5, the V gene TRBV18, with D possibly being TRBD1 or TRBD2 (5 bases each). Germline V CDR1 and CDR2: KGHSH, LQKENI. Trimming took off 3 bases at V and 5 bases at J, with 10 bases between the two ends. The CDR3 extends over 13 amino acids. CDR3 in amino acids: CASSPRGTETQYF. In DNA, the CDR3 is TGTGCCAGCTCACCTCGGGGCACGGAGACCCAGTACTTC.

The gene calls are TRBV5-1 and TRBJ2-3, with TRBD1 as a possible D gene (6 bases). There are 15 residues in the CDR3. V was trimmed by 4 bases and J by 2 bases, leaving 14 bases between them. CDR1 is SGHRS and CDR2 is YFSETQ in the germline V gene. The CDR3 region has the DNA TGCGCCAGCAGCCCAGGGGACGGACCCACAGATACGCAGTATTTT. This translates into CASSPGDGPTDTQYF.

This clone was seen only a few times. In DNA form, the CDR3 reads TGTGCCATCGGGACAGGGTTGGATTCACCCCTCCACTTT. Translation gives CAIGTGLDSPLHF. The rearrangement links TRBV10-3 to TRBJ1-6; TRBD1 matches 9 bases. The J segment lost 8 bases and the V segment lost 8 bases, leaving 4 bases of the junction unmatched. CDR1 ENHRY and CDR2 SYGVKD come from the germline V gene. The CDR3 is 13 amino acids.

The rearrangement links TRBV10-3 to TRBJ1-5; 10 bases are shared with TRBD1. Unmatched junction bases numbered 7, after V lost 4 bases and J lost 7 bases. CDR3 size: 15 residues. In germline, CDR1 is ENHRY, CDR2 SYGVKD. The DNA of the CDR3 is TGTGCCATCAGTGCTGCGGGGGACAGGGGACAGCCCCAGCATTTT. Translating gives CAISAAGDRGQPQHF.

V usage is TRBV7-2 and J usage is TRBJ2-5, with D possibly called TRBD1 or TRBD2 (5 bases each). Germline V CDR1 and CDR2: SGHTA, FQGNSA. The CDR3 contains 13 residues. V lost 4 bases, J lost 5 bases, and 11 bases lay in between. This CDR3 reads CASSSPGTETQYF. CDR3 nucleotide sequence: TGTGCCAGCAGCTCCCCGGGGACGGAGACCCAGTACTTC.

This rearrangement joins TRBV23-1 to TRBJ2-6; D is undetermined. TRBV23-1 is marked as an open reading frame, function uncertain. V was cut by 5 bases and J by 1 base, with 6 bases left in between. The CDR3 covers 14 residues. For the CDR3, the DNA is TGCGCCAGCAGTAAAGAATCTGGGGCCAACGTCCTGACTTTC. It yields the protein CASSKESGANVLTF.

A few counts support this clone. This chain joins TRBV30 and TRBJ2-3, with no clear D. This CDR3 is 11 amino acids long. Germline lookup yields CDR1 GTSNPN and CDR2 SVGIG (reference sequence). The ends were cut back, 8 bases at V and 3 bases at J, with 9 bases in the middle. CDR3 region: CAHTRTDTQYF. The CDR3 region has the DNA TGTGCCCACACCCGGACAGATACGCAGTATTTT.

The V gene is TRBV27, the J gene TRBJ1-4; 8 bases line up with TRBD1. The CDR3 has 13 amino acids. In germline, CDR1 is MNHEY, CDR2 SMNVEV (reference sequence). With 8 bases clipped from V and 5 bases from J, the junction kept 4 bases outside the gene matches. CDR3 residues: CASADRGNEKLFF. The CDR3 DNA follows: TGTGCCAGCGCCGACAGGGGAAATGAAAAACTGTTTTTT.

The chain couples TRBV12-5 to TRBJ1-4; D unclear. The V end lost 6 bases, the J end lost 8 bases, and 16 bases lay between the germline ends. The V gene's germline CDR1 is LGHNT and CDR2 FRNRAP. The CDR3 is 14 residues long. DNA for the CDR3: TGTGCTAGTGGCCCCTCGGGAAGAGCGGAAAAACTGTTTTTT. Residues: CASGPSGRAEKLFF.

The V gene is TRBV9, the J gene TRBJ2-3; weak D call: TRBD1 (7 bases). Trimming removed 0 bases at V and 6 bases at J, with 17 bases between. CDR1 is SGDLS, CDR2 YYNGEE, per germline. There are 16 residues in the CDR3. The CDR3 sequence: CASSVGGRGDMDTQYF. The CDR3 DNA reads TGTGCCAGCAGCGTAGGAGGCAGGGGGGACATGGATACGCAGTATTTT.